This T cell receptor (beta chain) was obtained from a study of T-cell reconstitution after alpha-beta-depleted transplantation in children. This clonotype was detected ten times or more. Unique molecular identifiers were used to barcode this TCRbeta library. Via MiXCR, TCRdb re-called the PCR reads, giving one row per CDR3 protein. Of 65,000 to 90,000 distinct CDR3 sequences listed, approximately 11% were seen once; the top ten hold around 14%. Trimming took 1 base from V and 4 from J, leaving 6 bases between them. CDR3 length: 13 residues. The germline CDR1 and CDR2 sequences are SGHKS and YYEKEE (reference sequence).

The chain uses TRBV5-5 and TRBJ1-5; D unresolved. The receptor was derived from a boy aged 10-17 years with acute myeloid leukemia, due to receive a stem cell transplant. The sequenced sample was PBMCs, obtained before TCRalphabeta/CD19-depleted stem cell transplant. The CDR3 region has the DNA TGTGCCAGCAGCTTGATGGGAAATCAGCCCCAGCATTTT. Translation: CASSLMGNQPQHF.